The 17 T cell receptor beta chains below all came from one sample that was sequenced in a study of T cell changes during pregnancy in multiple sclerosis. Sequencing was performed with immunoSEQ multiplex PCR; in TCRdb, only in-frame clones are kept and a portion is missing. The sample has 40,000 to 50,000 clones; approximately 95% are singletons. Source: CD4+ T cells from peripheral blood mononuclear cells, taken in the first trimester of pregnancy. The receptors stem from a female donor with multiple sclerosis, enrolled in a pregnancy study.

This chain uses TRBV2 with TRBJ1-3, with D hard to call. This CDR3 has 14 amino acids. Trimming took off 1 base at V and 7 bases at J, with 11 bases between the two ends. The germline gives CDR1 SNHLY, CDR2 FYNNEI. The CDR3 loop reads CASSEGILGNTIYF. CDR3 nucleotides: TGTGCCAGCAGTGAAGGCATCCTTGGCAACACCATATATTTT.

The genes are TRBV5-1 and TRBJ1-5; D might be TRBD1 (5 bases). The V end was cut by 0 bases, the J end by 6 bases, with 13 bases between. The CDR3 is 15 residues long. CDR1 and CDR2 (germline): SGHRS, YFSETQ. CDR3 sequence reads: CASSLEGRNGQPQHF. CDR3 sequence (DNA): TGCGCCAGCAGCTTGGAGGGGAGGAACGGTCAGCCCCAGCATTTT.

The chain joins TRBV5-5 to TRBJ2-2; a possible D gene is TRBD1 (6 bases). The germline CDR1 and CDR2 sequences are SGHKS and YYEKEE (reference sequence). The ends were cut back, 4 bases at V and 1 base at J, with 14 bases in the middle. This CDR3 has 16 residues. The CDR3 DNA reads TGTGCCAGCAGCCCCAGGGGCCCGGGGAACACCGGGGAGCTGTTTTTT. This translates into CASSPRGPGNTGELFF.

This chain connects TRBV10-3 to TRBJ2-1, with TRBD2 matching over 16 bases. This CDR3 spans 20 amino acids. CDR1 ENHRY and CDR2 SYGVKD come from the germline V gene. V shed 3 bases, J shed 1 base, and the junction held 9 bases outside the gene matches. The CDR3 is CAISDHPGLAGGPSYNEQFF. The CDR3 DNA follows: TGTGCCATCAGTGACCACCCGGGACTAGCGGGGGGGCCTTCCTACAATGAGCAGTTCTTC.

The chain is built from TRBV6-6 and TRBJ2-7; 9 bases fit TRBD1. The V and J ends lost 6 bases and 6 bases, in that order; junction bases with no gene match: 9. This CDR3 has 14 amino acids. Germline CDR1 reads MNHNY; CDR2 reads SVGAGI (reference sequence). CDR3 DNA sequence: TGTGCCAGCAGGACCCGGGACAGGGATCGCGAGCAGTACTTC. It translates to CASRTRDRDREQYF.

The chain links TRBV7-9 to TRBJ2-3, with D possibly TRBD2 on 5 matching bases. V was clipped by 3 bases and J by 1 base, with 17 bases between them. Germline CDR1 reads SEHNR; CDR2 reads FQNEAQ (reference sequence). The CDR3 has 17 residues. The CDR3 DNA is TGTGCCAGCAGCTTGGGAGTCGAGCGTAGGGGCACAGATACGCAGTATTTT. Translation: CASSLGVERRGTDTQYF.

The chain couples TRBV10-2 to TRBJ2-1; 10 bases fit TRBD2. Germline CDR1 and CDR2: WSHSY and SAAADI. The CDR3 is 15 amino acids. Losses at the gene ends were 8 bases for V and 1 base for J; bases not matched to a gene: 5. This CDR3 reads CASLTSGYSYNEQFF. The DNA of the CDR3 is TGCGCCAGCCTGACTAGCGGGTATTCCTACAATGAGCAGTTCTTC.

CDR3 in amino acids: CASSLPGTSSTDTQYF. In DNA, the CDR3 is TGTGCCAGCAGCTTGCCCGGGACTAGCAGCACAGATACGCAGTATTTT. V and J are TRBV7-9 and TRBJ2-3, with 9 bases matching TRBD2. Trimming took 3 bases from V and 0 from J; bases not matched to a gene: 4. Germline V gives CDR1 SEHNR, CDR2 FQNEAQ (reference sequence). The length of the CDR3 is 16 residues. The complete variable domain, with remaining parts taken from reference TRBV7-9 and TRBJ2-3, reads DTGVSQNPRHKITKRGQNVTFRCDPISEHNRLYWYRQTLGQGPEFLTYFQNEAQLEKSRLLSDRFSAERPKGSFSTLEIQRTEQGDSAMYLCASSLPGTSSTDTQYFGPGTRLTVL.

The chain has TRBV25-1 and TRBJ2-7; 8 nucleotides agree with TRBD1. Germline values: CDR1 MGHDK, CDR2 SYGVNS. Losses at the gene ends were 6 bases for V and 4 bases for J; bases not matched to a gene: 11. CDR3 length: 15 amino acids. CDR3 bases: TGTGCCAGCAGAAGCCGCGGACAGGGTCGGTACGAGCAGTACTTC. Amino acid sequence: CASRSRGQGRYEQYF.

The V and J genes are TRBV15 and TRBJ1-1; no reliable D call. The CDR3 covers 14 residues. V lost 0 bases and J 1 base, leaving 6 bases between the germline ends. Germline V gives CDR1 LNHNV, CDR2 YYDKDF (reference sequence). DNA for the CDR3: TGTGCCACCAGCAGAGAGTACAGGAACACTGAAGCTTTCTTT. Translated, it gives CATSREYRNTEAFF.

The CDR3 protein is CASSLVGGRNEKLFF. CDR3 DNA: TGTGCCAGCAGCTTAGTGGGGGGGCGGAATGAAAAACTGTTTTTT. This rearrangement joins TRBV7-9 to TRBJ1-4; perhaps TRBD1 as D (6 bases). CDR1 is SEHNR, CDR2 FQNEAQ, per germline (reference sequence). With 1 base removed from V and 5 bases from J, the gap between germline ends came to 11 bases. The CDR3 sequence is 15 residues long.

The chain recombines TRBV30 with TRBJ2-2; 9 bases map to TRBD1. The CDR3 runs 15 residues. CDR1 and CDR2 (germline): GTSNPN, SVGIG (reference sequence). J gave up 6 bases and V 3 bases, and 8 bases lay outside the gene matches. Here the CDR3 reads CAWRAGQGISGELFF. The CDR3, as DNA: TGTGCCTGGAGGGCTGGACAGGGGATCTCCGGGGAGCTGTTTTTT.

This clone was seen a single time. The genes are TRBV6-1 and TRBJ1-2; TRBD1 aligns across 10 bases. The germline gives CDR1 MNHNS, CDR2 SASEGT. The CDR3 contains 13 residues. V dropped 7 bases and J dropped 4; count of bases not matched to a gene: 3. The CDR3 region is CASNWDRGYGYTF. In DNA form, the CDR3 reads TGTGCCAGCAACTGGGACAGGGGCTATGGCTACACCTTC.

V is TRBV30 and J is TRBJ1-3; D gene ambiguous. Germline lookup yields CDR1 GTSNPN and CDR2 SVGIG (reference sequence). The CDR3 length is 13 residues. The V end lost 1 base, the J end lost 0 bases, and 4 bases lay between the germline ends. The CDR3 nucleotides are TGTGCCTGGAGTGCTAGCTCTGGAAACACCATATATTTT. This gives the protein CAWSASSGNTIYF.

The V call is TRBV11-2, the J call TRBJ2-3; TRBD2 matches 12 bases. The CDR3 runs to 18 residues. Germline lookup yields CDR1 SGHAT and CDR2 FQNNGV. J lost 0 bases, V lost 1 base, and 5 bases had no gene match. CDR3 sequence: CASSLGLAGEASTDTQYF. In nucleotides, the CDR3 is TGTGCCAGCAGCTTAGGACTAGCGGGGGAGGCGAGCACAGATACGCAGTATTTT.

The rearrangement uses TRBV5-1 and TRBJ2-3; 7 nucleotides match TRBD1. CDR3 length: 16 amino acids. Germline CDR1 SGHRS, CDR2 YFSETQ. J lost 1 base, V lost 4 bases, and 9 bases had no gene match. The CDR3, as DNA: TGCGCCAGCAGCCCGGGATCTCAGGGGGGCACAGATACGCAGTATTTT. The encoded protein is CASSPGSQGGTDTQYF.

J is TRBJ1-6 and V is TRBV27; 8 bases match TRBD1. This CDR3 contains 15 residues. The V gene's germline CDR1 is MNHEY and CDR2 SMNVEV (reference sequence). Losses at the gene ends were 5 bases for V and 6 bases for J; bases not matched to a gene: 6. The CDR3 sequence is CASSVTGTGNSPLHF. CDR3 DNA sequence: TGTGCCAGCAGTGTAACCGGGACAGGTAATTCACCCCTCCACTTT.